This T cell receptor (beta chain) was profiled in a study of blood T cell repertoires in COVID-19. At the level of the study: PBMCs, B-cell-depleted T cells, or T cells provided the cDNA or gDNA that made up the material.

Assay: immunoSEQ multiplex PCR; the TCRdb copy retains only in-frame clones and omits some. The sample has about 110,000 clones, 60% to 80% seen once. The TCR comes from a woman of 80 years or more with active or convalescent COVID-19. Input material: peripheral blood.

The CDR3 sequence is CAWNREGSVSQPQHF. The CDR3 DNA sequence: TGTGCCTGGAACCGGGAGGGCAGCGTCAGTCAGCCCCAGCATTTT. The chain is built from TRBV30 and TRBJ1-5; unclear D gene. CDR1 and CDR2 from the germline V gene are GTSNPN and SVGIG (reference sequence). CDR3 length: 15 amino acids. V lost 4 bases and J 6 bases, leaving 19 bases between the germline ends.